This T cell receptor (beta chain) was profiled in a study of blood T cell repertoires in COVID-19. Study background: Donors in the United States, Italy and Spain gave samples during acute or convalescent COVID-19. T cells, B-cell-depleted T cells, or PBMCs provided the cDNA or gDNA that served as material.

The germline V gene has CDR1 SGHRS and CDR2 YFSETQ. This CDR3 is built from 16 residues. After removal of 2 bases from V and 1 base from J, the junction contained 6 bases not matched to a gene. Methods used by the authors: It was from reference gene primer amplification that nucleated cell counts were estimated. The repertoire was sequenced with immunoSEQ multiplex PCR; TCRdb's copy has only in-frame clones and lacks some. V, J and clone size are those of that table, while D and trimming were read from the DNA. The sample shows over 85,000 clones, roughly four fifths of them seen only once. This TCR came from a woman aged 60-70 years with acute or convalescent COVID-19. Sequencing used peripheral blood. V and J are TRBV5-1 and TRBJ1-1; TRBD1 matches at 9 bases. The CDR3 region is CASSFYLTGGNTEAFF. The CDR3 region has the DNA TGCGCCAGCAGCTTCTACCTGACAGGGGGGAACACTGAAGCTTTCTTT.